This paragraph covers one TCR beta chain sequence. Antigen unknown. The trim removed 4 bases at V and 5 bases at J, leaving 6 bases unmatched. The CDR3 covers 15 residues. Germline V gene data show CDR1 as SEHNR and CDR2 as FQNEAQ (reference sequence). The method was immunoSEQ multiplex PCR; TCRdb's version includes in-frame clones alone and lacks a portion of them. The data contain approximately 150,000 clones, about 91% of them singletons. These data belong to a study of T cell responses to AZD1222 COVID-19 vaccine. Study summary: Timing groups of about 4 and about 12 weeks for second doses were pooled. General study points: Vaccine-related CD4 TCRs covered spike, predominating at 160-218 and 743-854. Once two AZD1222 doses were given, Spike-specific TCR breadth and depth went up.

This TCR came from an adult in good health. Here the sequenced sample was peripheral blood, taken on day 0 of AZD1222 vaccination. The chain carries TRBV7-9 and TRBJ1-1, with 11 bases identical to TRBD1. The CDR3: CASSSPGQGATEAFF. The CDR3 DNA reads as TGTGCCAGCAGCTCCCCCGGACAGGGGGCGACTGAAGCTTTCTTT.